This T cell receptor (beta chain) was documented in a study of cytomegalovirus exposure and HLA in healthy donors. Clones were read by immunoSEQ multiplex PCR, and TCRdb kept only the in-frame ones, dropping some. In the table there are about 280,000 clones, approximately 87% of which are singletons. The CDR3 runs 15 residues. With regard to this clone: Its antigen is unidentified.

Study results and caveats: In vitro assays verified that a few CMV-associated chains recognized CMV antigens specifically. The study designated roughly 160 TCR beta chains cytomegalovirus-associated. The dataset shows that most TCR sequences were rare, while some public TCRs occurred in many donors.

The sequenced material came from PBMCs. The clonotype originates from a woman between 18 and 29 years old in good health and CMV-seronegative. The chain is built from TRBV21-1 and TRBJ1-6. TRBV21-1 counts as a pseudogene. DNA of the CDR3: TGTGCCAGCAGCAACAAAAGCATCCCGAATTCACCCCTCCACTTT. Protein product: CASSNKSIPNSPLHF.